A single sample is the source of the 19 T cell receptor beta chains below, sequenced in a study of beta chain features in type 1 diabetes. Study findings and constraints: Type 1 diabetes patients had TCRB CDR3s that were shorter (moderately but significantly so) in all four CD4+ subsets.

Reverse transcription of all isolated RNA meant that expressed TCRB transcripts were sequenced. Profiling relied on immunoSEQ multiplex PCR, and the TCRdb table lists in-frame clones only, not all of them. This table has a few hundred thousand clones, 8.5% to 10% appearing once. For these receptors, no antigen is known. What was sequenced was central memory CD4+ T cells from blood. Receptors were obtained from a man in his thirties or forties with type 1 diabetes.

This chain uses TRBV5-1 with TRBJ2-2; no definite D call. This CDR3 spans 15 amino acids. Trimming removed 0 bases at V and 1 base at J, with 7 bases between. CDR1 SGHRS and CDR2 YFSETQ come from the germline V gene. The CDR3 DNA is TGCGCCAGCAGCTTGGGGCGGATGAACACCGGGGAGCTGTTTTTT. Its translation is CASSLGRMNTGELFF.

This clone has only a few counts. CDR3 sequence reads: CASSTSTSGISLEQFF. CDR3 nucleotides: TGTGCCAGTAGTACTTCGACAAGTGGGATAAGCTTAGAGCAGTTCTTC. V usage is TRBV19 and J usage is TRBJ2-1; D is unclear. The CDR3 sequence is 16 residues long. Trimming left V 4 bases short and J 10 bases short, with 23 bases between. Germline loops: CDR1 LNHDA, CDR2 SQIVND (reference sequence). Using reference TRBV19 and TRBJ2-1 for the parts outside the CDR3, the full variable domain is DGGITQSPKYLFRKEGQNVTLSCEQNLNHDAMYWYRQDPGQGLRLIYYSQIVNDFQKGDIAEGYSVSREKKESFPLTVTSAQKNPTAFYLCASSTSTSGISLEQFFGPGTRLTVL.

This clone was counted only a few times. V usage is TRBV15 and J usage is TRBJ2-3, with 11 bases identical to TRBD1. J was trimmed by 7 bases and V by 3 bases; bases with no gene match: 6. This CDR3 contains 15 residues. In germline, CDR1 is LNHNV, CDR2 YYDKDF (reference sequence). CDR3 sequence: CATSREDRGLNTQYF. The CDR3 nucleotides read TGTGCCACCAGCAGGGAGGACAGGGGGCTGAATACGCAGTATTTT.

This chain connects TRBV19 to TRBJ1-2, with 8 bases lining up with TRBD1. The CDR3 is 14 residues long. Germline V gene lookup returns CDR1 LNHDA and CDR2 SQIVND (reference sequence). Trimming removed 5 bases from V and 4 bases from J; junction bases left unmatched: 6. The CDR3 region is CASSSTGAGYGYTF. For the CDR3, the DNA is TGTGCCAGTAGTTCGACAGGGGCTGGCTATGGCTACACCTTC.

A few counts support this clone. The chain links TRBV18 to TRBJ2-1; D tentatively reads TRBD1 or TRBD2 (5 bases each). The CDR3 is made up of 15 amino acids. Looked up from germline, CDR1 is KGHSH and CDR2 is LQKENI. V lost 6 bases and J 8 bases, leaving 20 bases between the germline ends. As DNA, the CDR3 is TGTGCCAGCTCCCAAGCCGGGGCTCTGGGCGATGAGCAGTTCTTC. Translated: CASSQAGALGDEQFF.

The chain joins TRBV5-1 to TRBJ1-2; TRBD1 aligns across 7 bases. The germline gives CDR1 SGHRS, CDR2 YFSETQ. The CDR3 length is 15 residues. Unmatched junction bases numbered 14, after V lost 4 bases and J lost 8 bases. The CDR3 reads CASSDRTGGGRGYTF. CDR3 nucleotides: TGCGCCAGCAGCGATCGGACAGGTGGGGGCAGAGGCTACACCTTC.

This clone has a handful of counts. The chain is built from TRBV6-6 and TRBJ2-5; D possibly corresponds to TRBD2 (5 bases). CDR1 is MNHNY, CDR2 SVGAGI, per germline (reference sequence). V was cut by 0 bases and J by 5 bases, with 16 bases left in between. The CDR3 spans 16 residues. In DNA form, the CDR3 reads TGTGCCAGCAGTTACTCTACTAGTCTAGTTCCTGAGACCCAGTACTTC. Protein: CASSYSTSLVPETQYF.

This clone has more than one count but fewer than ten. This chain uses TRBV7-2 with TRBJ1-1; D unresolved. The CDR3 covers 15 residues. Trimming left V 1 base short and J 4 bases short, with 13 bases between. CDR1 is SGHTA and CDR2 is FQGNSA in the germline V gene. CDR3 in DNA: TGTGCCAGCAGCTTAGGTCTGGGGAGGGTCACTGAAGCTTTCTTT. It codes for CASSLGLGRVTEAFF.

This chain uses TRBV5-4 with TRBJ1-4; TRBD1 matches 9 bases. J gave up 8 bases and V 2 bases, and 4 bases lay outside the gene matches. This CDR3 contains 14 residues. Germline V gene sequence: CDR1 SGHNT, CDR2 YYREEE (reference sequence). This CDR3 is CASSLQGAGEKLFF. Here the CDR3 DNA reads TGTGCCAGCAGCTTACAGGGGGCGGGGGAAAAACTGTTTTTT.

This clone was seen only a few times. CDR3 sequence (DNA): TGTGCCAGCAGGACTCACAGGGGGAAGATGAACACTGAAGCTTTCTTT. Translation gives CASRTHRGKMNTEAFF. The V call is TRBV25-1, the J call TRBJ1-1, with 8 bases lining up with TRBD1. J was trimmed by 0 bases and V by 6 bases; bases with no gene match: 9. CDR1 is MGHDK, CDR2 SYGVNS, per germline. CDR3 length: 16 residues.

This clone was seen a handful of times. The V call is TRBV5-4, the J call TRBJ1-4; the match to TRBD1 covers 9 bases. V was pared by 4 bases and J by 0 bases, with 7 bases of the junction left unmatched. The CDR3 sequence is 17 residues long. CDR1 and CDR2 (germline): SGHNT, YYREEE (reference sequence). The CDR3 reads CASSTGGVLATNEKLFF. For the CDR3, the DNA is TGTGCCAGCAGCACAGGGGGCGTTTTAGCAACTAATGAAAAACTGTTTTTT.

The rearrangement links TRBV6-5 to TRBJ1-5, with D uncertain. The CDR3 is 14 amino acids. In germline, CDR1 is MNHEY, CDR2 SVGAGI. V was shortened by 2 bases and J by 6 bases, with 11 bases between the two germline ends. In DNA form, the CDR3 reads TGTGCCAGCAGTTACGGCACAGTGGGTCAGCCCCAGCATTTT. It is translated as CASSYGTVGQPQHF.

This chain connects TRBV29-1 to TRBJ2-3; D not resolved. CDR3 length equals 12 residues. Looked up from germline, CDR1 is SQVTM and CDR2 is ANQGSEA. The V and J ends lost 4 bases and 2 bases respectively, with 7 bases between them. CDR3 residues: CSVASNTDTQYF. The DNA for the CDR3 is TGCAGCGTTGCTAGTAACACAGATACGCAGTATTTT.

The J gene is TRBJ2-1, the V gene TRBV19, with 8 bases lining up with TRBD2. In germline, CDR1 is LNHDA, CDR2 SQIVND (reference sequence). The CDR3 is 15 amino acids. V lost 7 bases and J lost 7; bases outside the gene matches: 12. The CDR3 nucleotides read TGTGCCAGTAAATCCGTAGGACTAGCAGTTAATGAGCAGTTCTTC. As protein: CASKSVGLAVNEQFF.

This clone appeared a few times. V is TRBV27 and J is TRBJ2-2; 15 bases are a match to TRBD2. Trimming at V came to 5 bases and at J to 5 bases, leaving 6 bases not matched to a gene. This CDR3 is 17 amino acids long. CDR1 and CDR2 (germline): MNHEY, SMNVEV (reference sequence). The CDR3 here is CASSGLAGGPGTGELFF. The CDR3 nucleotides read TGTGCCAGCAGTGGACTAGCGGGAGGGCCAGGGACCGGGGAGCTGTTTTTT.

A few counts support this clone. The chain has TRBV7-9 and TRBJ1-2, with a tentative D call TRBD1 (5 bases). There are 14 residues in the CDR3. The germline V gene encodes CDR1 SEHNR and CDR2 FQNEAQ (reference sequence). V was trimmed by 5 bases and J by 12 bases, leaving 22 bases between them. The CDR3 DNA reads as TGTGCCAGCAGCCTCAAAGGGGCAGCCCGGGGAAACACCTTC. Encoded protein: CASSLKGAARGNTF.

CDR3 sequence reads: CASSQVNGATEAFF. In DNA form, the CDR3 reads TGTGCCAGCAGCCAAGTAAACGGGGCCACTGAAGCTTTCTTT. This chain uses TRBV14 with TRBJ1-1, with a possible D match to TRBD1 (5 bases). V was shortened by 1 base and J by 4 bases, with 10 bases between the two germline ends. The CDR3 covers 14 residues. Germline loops: CDR1 SGHDN, CDR2 FVKESK.

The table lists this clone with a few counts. The CDR3 reads CASSLMGTGHYEQYF. CDR3 DNA: TGTGCCAGCAGTTTAATGGGGACAGGCCACTACGAGCAGTACTTC. The V gene is TRBV28, the J gene TRBJ2-7; 8 bases map to TRBD1. The junction had 6 bases not matched to a gene; V was cut back by 2 bases and J by 3 bases. This CDR3 is 15 amino acids long. Looked up from germline, CDR1 is MDHEN and CDR2 is SYDVKM.

The CDR3: CASSGTSGRATDTQYF. DNA of the CDR3: TGCGCCAGCAGCGGGACTAGCGGGAGGGCGACAGATACGCAGTATTTT. The chain has TRBV5-1 and TRBJ2-3, with 16 bases fitting TRBD2. The CDR3 has 16 residues. V dropped 4 bases and J dropped 3; count of bases not matched to a gene: 2. Germline V lookup: CDR1 SGHRS, CDR2 YFSETQ.